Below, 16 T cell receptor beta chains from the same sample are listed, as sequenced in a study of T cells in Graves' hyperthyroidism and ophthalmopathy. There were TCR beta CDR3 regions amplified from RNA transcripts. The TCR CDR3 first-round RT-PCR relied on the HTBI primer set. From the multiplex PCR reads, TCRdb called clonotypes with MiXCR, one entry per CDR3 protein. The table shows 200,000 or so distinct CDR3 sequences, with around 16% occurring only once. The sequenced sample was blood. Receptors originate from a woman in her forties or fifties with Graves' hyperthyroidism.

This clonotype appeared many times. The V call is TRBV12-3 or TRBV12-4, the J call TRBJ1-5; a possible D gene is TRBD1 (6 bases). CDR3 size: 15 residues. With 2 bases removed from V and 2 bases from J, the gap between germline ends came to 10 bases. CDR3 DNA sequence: TGTGCCAGCAGTTTACGGGCAGGGGGCAATCAGCCCCAGCATTTT. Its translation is CASSLRAGGNQPQHF.

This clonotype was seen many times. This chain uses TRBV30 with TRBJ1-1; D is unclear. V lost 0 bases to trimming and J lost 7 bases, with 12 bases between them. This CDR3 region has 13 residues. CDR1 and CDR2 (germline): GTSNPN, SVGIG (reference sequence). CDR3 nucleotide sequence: TGTGCCTGGAGTGTTAGTGGGTGGGGTGAAGCTTTCTTT. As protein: CAWSVSGWGEAFF.

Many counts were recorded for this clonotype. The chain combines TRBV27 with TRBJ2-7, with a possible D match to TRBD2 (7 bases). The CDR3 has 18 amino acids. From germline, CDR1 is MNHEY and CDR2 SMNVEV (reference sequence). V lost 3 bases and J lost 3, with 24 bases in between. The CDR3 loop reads CASSFLQGTERGLYEQYF. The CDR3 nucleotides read TGTGCCAGCAGTTTTTTACAGGGTACTGAGCGGGGCCTCTACGAGCAGTACTTC.

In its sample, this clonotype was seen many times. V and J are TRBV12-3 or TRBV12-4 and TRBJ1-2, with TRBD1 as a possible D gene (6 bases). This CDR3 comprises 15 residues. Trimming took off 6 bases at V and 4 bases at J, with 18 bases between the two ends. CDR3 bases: TGTGCCAGCAGCAAGAGGGGGTCCGGAGGCTATGGCTACACCTTC. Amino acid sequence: CASSKRGSGGYGYTF.

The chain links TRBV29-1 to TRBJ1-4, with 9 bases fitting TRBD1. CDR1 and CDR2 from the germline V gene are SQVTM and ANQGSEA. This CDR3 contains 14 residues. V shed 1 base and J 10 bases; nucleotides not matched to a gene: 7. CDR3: CSVEVDRGRGKLFF. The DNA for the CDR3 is TGCAGCGTTGAAGTGGACAGGGGAAGAGGAAAACTGTTTTTT.

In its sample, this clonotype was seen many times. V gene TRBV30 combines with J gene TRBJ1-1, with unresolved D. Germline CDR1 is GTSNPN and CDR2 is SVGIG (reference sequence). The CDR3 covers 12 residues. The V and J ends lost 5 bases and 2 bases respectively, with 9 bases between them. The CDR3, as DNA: TGTGCCTGGTCACAGCCTAACACTGAAGCTTTCTTT. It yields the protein CAWSQPNTEAFF.

CDR3: CASRQAGQPFNEQFF. CDR3 nucleotides: TGTGCCAGCAGGCAAGCGGGCCAACCATTCAATGAGCAGTTCTTC. The chain employs TRBV5-4 and TRBJ2-1; possible D gene TRBD2, 6 bases. Germline V gene sequence: CDR1 SGHNT, CDR2 YYREEE (reference sequence). CDR3 size: 15 residues. Deletions cut 5 bases from V and 6 bases from J, with 18 bases between.

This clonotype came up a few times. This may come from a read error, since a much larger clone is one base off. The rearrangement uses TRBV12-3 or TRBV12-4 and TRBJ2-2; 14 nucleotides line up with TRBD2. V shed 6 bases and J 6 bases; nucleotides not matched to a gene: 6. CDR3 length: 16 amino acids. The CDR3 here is CASSMGLAGVSGELFF. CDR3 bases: TGTGCCAGCAGCATGGGACTAGCGGGAGTTTCCGGGGAGCTGTTTTTT.

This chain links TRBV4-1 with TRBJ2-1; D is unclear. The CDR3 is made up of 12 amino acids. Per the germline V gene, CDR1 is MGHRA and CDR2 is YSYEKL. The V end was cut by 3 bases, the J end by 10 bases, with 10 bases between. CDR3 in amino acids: CASSHPPLEQFF. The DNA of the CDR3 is TGCGCCAGCAGCCACCCCCCCCTCGAGCAGTTCTTC.

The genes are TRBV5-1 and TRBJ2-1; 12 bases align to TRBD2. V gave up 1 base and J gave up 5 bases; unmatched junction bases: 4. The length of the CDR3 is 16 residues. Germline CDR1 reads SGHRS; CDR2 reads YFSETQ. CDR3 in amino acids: CASSLMTSGSHNEQFF. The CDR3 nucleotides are TGCGCCAGCAGCTTGATGACTAGCGGGAGCCACAATGAGCAGTTCTTC.

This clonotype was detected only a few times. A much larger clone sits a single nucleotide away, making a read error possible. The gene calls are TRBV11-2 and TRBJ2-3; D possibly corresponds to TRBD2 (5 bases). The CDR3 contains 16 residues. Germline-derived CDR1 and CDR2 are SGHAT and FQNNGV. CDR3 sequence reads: CASSLERSSSTATQYF. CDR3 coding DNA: TGTGCCAGCAGCTTAGAAAGGTCTAGCAGCACAGCTACGCAGTATTTT.

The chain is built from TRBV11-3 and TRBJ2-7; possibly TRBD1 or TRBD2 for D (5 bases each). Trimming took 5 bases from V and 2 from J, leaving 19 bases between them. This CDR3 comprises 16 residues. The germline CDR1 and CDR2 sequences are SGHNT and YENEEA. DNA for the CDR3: TGTGCCAGCAGCCCGCTTTCCGGTCAGGGACCCTACGAGCAGTACTTC. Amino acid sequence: CASSPLSGQGPYEQYF.

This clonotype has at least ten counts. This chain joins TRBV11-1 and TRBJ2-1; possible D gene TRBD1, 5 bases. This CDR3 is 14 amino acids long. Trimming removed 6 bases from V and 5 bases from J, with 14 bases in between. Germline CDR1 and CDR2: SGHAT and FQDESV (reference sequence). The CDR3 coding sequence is TGTGCCAGCAGTTCCCAAGACAGCCACAATGAGCAGTTCTTC. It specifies CASSSQDSHNEQFF.

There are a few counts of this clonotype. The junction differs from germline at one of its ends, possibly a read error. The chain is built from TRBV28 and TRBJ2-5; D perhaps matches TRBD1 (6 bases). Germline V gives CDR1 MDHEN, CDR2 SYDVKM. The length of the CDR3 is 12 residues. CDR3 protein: CASSLTHRVLDF. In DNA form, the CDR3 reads TGTGCCAGCAGTTTAACCCACAGGGTATTGGACTTC.

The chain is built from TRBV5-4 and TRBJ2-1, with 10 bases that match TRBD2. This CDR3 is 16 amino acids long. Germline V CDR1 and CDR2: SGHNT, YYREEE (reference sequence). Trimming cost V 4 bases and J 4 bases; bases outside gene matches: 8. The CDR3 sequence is CASSQMGLAIYNEQFF. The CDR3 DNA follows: TGTGCCAGCAGCCAAATGGGACTAGCGATTTACAATGAGCAGTTCTTC.

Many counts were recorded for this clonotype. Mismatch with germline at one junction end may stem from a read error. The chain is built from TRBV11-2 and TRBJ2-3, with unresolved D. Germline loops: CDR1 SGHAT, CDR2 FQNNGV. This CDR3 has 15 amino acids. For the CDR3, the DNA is TGCGCCAGCAGCTTGGGCGGCAGGAACACAGATACGCAGTATTTT. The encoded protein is CASSLGGRNTDTQYF.